The 14 T cell receptor beta chains presented below share a single source sample, sequenced in a study of response to subunit inactivated influenza vaccine. MiXCR, applied by TCRdb to the RT-PCR reads, yields one record per CDR3 protein. The data contain more than 550,000 distinct CDR3 sequences, around 11% of them singletons. The sample here was PBMCs from blood, taken on the day of vaccination. Receptor source: a man aged 45-60 years who received an inactivated influenza vaccine.

Comments on this clonotype: This sequence may be a read error, since a much larger clone differs from it by one base. The genes are TRBV20-1 and TRBJ2-1; D unclear. Trimming shortened V by 1 base and J by 14 bases, and 9 bases separated the two germline ends. The V gene's germline CDR1 is DFQATT and CDR2 SNEGSKA (reference sequence). This CDR3 has 10 residues. The CDR3 bases are TGCAGTGCTAGAGGGGAAAAGAAGTTCTTC. Translating it yields CSARGEKKFF.

On this clonotype: One end of the junction is discordant with germline, which a read error may explain. The CDR3 spells CAISLSAESQYF. The CDR3 DNA reads TGCGCCATCAGCTTGAGCGCGGAGTCGCAGTATTTT. The J gene is TRBJ2-3, the V gene TRBV5-1; D uncertain. This CDR3 comprises 12 residues. Germline CDR1 is SGHRS and CDR2 is YFSETQ.

This clonotype was counted ten times or more. The chain employs TRBV7-9 and TRBJ2-7, with D perhaps assigned TRBD1 or TRBD2 (5 bases each). The CDR3 has 14 amino acids. V lost 2 bases to trimming and J lost 1 base, with 9 bases between them. In germline, CDR1 is SEHNR, CDR2 FQNEAQ (reference sequence). CDR3 sequence: CASSLQGESYEQYF. CDR3 DNA sequence: TGTGCCAGCAGCTTACAGGGAGAGTCCTACGAGCAGTACTTC.

V usage is TRBV19 and J usage is TRBJ2-7; no reliable D call. The V end lost 0 bases, the J end lost 8 bases, and 14 bases lay between the germline ends. This CDR3 has 14 residues. The germline V gene has CDR1 LNHDA and CDR2 SQIVND (reference sequence). CDR3 DNA sequence: TGTGCCAGTAGTATAGAGGGCCATGATACACAGCAGTACTTC. It specifies CASSIEGHDTQQYF.

V usage is TRBV7-9 and J usage is TRBJ2-7, with a possible D match to TRBD1 (6 bases). The CDR3 sequence is 15 residues long. Between the trimmed V and J ends, which lost 5 bases and 3 bases, there was a span of 17 bases. The germline gives CDR1 SEHNR, CDR2 FQNEAQ (reference sequence). The CDR3 sequence is CASSGKRDNNYEQYF. In nucleotides, the CDR3 is TGTGCCAGCAGCGGAAAACGGGACAACAACTACGAGCAGTACTTC.

The chain has TRBV5-6 and TRBJ2-2, with 10 bases lining up with TRBD1. CDR1 is SGHDT, CDR2 YYEEEE, per germline. The V gene end was trimmed by 2 bases and the J gene end by 5 bases; junction bases not matched to a gene: 3. CDR3 size: 15 residues. CDR3 nucleotide sequence: TGTGCCAGCAGCTTTCTGGACAGGGGGACCGGGGAGCTGTTTTTT. Protein sequence: CASSFLDRGTGELFF.

J is TRBJ2-7 and V is TRBV20-1; D gene ambiguous. The CDR3 runs to 13 residues. V was trimmed by 1 base and J by 3 bases, leaving 10 bases between them. Germline-derived CDR1 and CDR2 are DFQATT and SNEGSKA (reference sequence). The CDR3 here is CSARVPQNYEQYF. The CDR3 bases are TGCAGTGCTAGAGTTCCGCAGAACTACGAGCAGTACTTC.

The chain joins TRBV28 to TRBJ2-1, with D perhaps matching TRBD1 (6 bases). V was shortened by 7 bases and J by 3 bases, with 10 bases between the two germline ends. CDR1 is MDHEN and CDR2 is SYDVKM in the germline V gene. The CDR3 length is 13 residues. CDR3 in DNA: TGTGCCAGCACCCAAGGGGGCTACAATGAGCAGTTCTTC. Its translation: CASTQGGYNEQFF.

This clonotype occurred many times. The CDR3 region is CASSPPTGWTGELFF. For the CDR3, the DNA is TGTGCCAGCAGCCCCCCGACAGGGTGGACCGGGGAGCTGTTTTTT. The chain joins TRBV12-3 or TRBV12-4 to TRBJ2-2, with 7 bases identical to TRBD1. The CDR3 has 15 amino acids. The junction had 9 bases not matched to a gene; V was cut back by 6 bases and J by 5 bases.

The V gene is TRBV13, the J gene TRBJ2-2, with 12 bases that match TRBD1. Germline CDR1 and CDR2: PRHDT and FYEKMQ (reference sequence). The CDR3 consists of 18 residues. V lost 3 bases, J lost 1 base, and 6 bases stayed unmatched. The CDR3 coding sequence is TGTGCCAGCAGCTTGGGGACAGGGGGCTGGGGGAACACCGGGGAGCTGTTTTTT. The encoded protein is CASSLGTGGWGNTGELFF.

The genes are TRBV5-6 and TRBJ2-1, with TRBD2 matching over 12 bases. The CDR3 totals 14 residues. After removal of 1 base from V and 14 bases from J, the junction contained 7 bases not matched to a gene. Germline values: CDR1 SGHDT, CDR2 YYEEEE. As DNA, the CDR3 is TGTGCCAGCAGCTTGTCGCTAGCGGGAGGGCGGGAGTTCTTC. Amino acid sequence: CASSLSLAGGREFF.

The chain combines TRBV10-3 with TRBJ1-2, with a tentative D call TRBD1 (6 bases). The germline V gene encodes CDR1 ENHRY and CDR2 SYGVKD. V lost 0 bases to trimming and J lost 4 bases, with 9 bases between them. CDR3 length equals 14 residues. The CDR3 nucleotides are TGTGCCATCAGTGAGTCATCAGGGGTCTATGGCTACACCTTC. It yields the protein CAISESSGVYGYTF.

The chain combines TRBV5-1 with TRBJ2-3; perhaps TRBD1 as D (6 bases). V was pared by 0 bases and J by 13 bases, with 12 bases between. The CDR3 is 12 residues long. In germline, CDR1 is SGHRS, CDR2 YFSETQ. CDR3 DNA: TGCGCCAGCAGCTTGGAGGGGGAGCTGAAGTATTTT. Translated, it gives CASSLEGELKYF.

V gene TRBV6-2 or TRBV6-3 combines with J gene TRBJ1-5; TRBD1 matches 9 bases. CDR3 length: 15 residues. V dropped 9 bases and J dropped 2; count of bases not matched to a gene: 8. CDR1 and CDR2 from the germline V gene are MNHEY and SVGEGT. The CDR3 region has the DNA TGTGCCAGTAGACTGGGACAGGGAGGCAATCAGCCCCAGCATTTT. Translating gives CASRLGQGGNQPQHF.